Listed below are T cell receptor beta chains from one sample, sequenced in a study of cytomegalovirus exposure and HLA in healthy donors. Produced via immunoSEQ multiplex PCR; TCRdb's table is partial and in-frame only. Its clone listing holds about 150,000 clones. Sequencing used PBMCs. Receptors were obtained from a man aged 30 to 45 in good health and CMV-seronegative. CDR3s include the opening cysteine and the closing phenylalanine or tryptophan. A D gene is named only where the DNA matches it firmly.

TRBV6-6,NA,TRBJ2-3,CASSPSTGRTDTQYF,TGTGCCAGCAGCCCATCGACAGGCCGCACAGATACGCAGTATTTT
TRBV28,TRBD1,TRBJ1-2,CASSQLDRESRGYTF,TGTGCCAGCAGCCAATTAGACAGGGAGTCTCGTGGCTACACCTTC
TRBV4-1,NA,TRBJ1-5,CASSQRGYQPQHF,TGCGCCAGCAGCCAAAGGGGGTATCAGCCCCAGCATTTT
TRBV19,NA,TRBJ1-5,CASSILPHQPQHF,TGTGCCAGTAGTATCCTCCCTCATCAGCCCCAGCATTTT
TRBV27,NA,TRBJ2-5,CASSYRGLTETQYF,TGTGCCAGCAGTTACCGGGGGTTGACAGAGACCCAGTACTTC
TRBV4-1,TRBD1,TRBJ2-7,CASSQTDLGTGGYEQYF,TGCGCCAGCAGCCAAACCGACCTTGGGACAGGGGGGTACGAGCAGTACTTC
TRBV30,TRBD1,TRBJ2-7,CAYGTGPYEQYF,TGTGCCTATGGGACAGGGCCGTACGAGCAGTACTTC
TRBV25-1,TRBD2,TRBJ2-7,CASSEYRTSGDWWYEQYF,TGTGCCAGCAGTGAATATAGGACTAGCGGGGACTGGTGGTACGAGCAGTACTTC
TRBV7-9,TRBD2,TRBJ2-5,CASSLPSGRAEETQYF,TGTGCCAGCAGCCTTCCTAGCGGGAGGGCTGAAGAGACCCAGTACTTC
TRBV6-1,TRBD1,TRBJ2-7,CASSAGTGGGYEQYF,TGTGCCAGCAGTGCCGGGACAGGGGGCGGATACGAGCAGTACTTC
TRBV9,NA,TRBJ2-6,CASSKVPGGANVLTF,TGTGCCAGCAGCAAGGTCCCGGGAGGGGCCAACGTCCTGACTTTC
TRBV30,TRBD1,TRBJ2-7,CAWSVSGTGPYEQYF,TGTGCCTGGAGTGTCTCCGGGACAGGACCCTACGAGCAGTACTTC
TRBV7-2,TRBD1,TRBJ1-2,CASSPRQGYGYTF,TGTGCCAGCAGCCCCCGACAGGGTTATGGCTACACCTTC
TRBV14,NA,TRBJ2-4,CASSSTGVAKNIQYF,TGTGCCAGCAGCTCAACGGGGGTAGCCAAAAACATTCAGTACTTC
TRBV2,NA,TRBJ1-1,CAEATNTEAFF,TGTGCCGAAGCGACGAACACTGAAGCTTTCTTT
TRBV5-5,NA,TRBJ1-5,CASSFGSGVQPQHF,TGTGCCAGCAGCTTCGGGTCAGGGGTTCAGCCCCAGCATTTT
TRBV4-2,NA,TRBJ2-5,CASSLNSEAETQYF,TGTGCCAGCAGCCTCAATTCCGAAGCGGAGACCCAGTACTTC
TRBV5-1,TRBD1,TRBJ1-2,CASSSRQGADYGYTF,TGCGCCAGCAGCTCGCGACAGGGGGCTGACTATGGCTACACCTTC
TRBV2,TRBD1,TRBJ2-7,CANRQGSSYEQYF,TGTGCCAACCGACAGGGCTCCTCCTACGAGCAGTACTTC
TRBV6-5,TRBD2,TRBJ2-3,CASYAGVTDTQYF,TGTGCCTCCTACGCGGGAGTGACAGATACGCAGTATTTT
TRBV29-1,NA,TRBJ2-5,CSVDQGSMGETQYF,TGCAGCGTTGACCAGGGGAGTATGGGAGAGACCCAGTACTTC
TRBV7-9,NA,TRBJ1-1,CASSLTQGLTEAFF,TGTGCCAGCAGCTTAACGCAGGGGCTGACTGAAGCTTTCTTT
TRBV6-5,NA,TRBJ2-6,CASSRVIIGANVLTF,TGTGCCAGCAGCCGCGTCATAATTGGGGCCAACGTCCTGACTTTC
TRBV5-1,NA,TRBJ1-1,CASSLGTDWSKTEAFF,TGCGCCAGCAGCTTGGGGACGGACTGGTCTAAAACTGAAGCTTTCTTT
TRBV6-1,NA,TRBJ1-2,CASSERGIYGYTF,TGTGCCAGCAGTGAACGGGGGATCTATGGCTACACCTTC
TRBV7-8,NA,TRBJ2-7,CASSLAFYEQYF,TGTGCCAGCAGCTTAGCCTTCTACGAGCAGTACTTC
TRBV10-2,TRBD1,TRBJ2-7,CASRGTGADYEQYF,TGCGCCAGCAGGGGGACAGGGGCGGACTACGAGCAGTACTTC